This TCR beta chain comes out of a study of control samples from healthy donors and cancer patients. Generated by immunoSEQ multiplex PCR, the TCRdb table keeps only in-frame clones and is missing some. The sample lists roughly 86,000 clones; around 92% were seen once. With 1 base clipped from V and 5 bases from J, the junction kept 5 bases outside the gene matches. The CDR3 is 16 amino acids. The germline V gene has CDR1 KGHSH and CDR2 LQKENI. The receptor's source is a man younger than 45 in good health. The chain is built from TRBV18 and TRBJ2-5; 12 bases line up with TRBD1. Sequencing was done on a sample of blood. The CDR3 loop is CASSPLSGQGAETQYF. In DNA, the CDR3 is TGTGCCAGCTCACCACTTTCGGGACAGGGGGCGGAGACCCAGTACTTC.